This TCR beta chain was documented in a study of T cells expressing NK-cell markers. Study as a whole: TCR beta repertoires came from sorted CD3+CD56+NKG2C+, CD3+CD56+NKG2C- and CD3+CD56-NKG2C+ T cells. Seropositivity for HCMV was found in seven of the eight sequenced donors, with one seronegative.

Worth noting for this clonotype: The target antigen is unknown.

CDR1 MNHEY and CDR2 SVGAGI come from the germline V gene. The CDR3 has 14 residues. Study-level points and caveats: Top CD8+ clonotypes included the dominant CD3+CD56+NKG2C+ clonotypes in 5 or 6 donors. Four donors showed these clonotypes also leading the CD3+CD56-NKG2C+ fraction.

TCRdb reanalyzed the 5' RACE reads, giving one entry per CDR3 protein sequence and no DNA. This repertoire includes 150,000 to 180,000 distinct CDR3 sequences. J is TRBJ2-1 and V is TRBV6-5; the TCRdb D gene call, TRBD1, has no DNA to confirm it. The sequenced sample consisted of blood T cells: a sorted CD56 or NKG2C T cell subset, CD4+ or CD8+ T cells, or bulk PBMC T cells (not recorded which). The sequence was obtained from a woman aged 45-65 years in good health. The CDR3 protein is CASSYTDRPNEQFF.